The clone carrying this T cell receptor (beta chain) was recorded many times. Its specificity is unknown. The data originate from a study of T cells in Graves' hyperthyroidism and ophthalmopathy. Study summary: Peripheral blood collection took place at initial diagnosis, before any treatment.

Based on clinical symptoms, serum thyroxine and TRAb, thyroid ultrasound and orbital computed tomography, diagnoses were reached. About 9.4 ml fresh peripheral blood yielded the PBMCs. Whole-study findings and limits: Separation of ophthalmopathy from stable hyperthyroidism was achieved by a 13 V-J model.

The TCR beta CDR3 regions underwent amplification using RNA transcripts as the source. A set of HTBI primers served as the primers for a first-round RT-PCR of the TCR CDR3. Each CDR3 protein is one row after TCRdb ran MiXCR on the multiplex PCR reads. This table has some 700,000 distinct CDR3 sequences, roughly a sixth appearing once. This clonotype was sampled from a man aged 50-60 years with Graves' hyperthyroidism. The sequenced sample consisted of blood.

Here the CDR3 reads CATSSTGVNEKLFF. The DNA of the CDR3 is TGTGCCACCAGTTCGACAGGGGTTAATGAAAAACTGTTTTTT. The chain is built from TRBV24-1 and TRBJ1-4, with 8 bases matching TRBD1. Unmatched junction bases numbered 3, after V lost 6 bases and J lost 4 bases. The CDR3 has 14 amino acids. Per germline, CDR1 KGHDR and CDR2 SFDVKD.